The next 13 T cell receptor beta chains were all read from a single sample in a study of shared clonotypes between healthy human individuals. Produced via immunoSEQ multiplex PCR; TCRdb's table is partial and in-frame only. The sample holds some 2 million clones, approximately 94% seen once. Naivety among CD8 cells was defined by CD45RO negativity and positive CCR7 selection, thereby excluding terminally differentiated effector memory CD45RA+ cells. Sample: naive CD8+ T cells sorted from blood. Receptors originate from a man between 18 and 35 years old in good health.

The chain joins TRBV7-9 to TRBJ1-1; D possibly corresponds to TRBD1 (5 bases). V lost 1 base and J 5 bases, leaving 8 bases between the germline ends. Germline CDR1 and CDR2: SEHNR and FQNEAQ (reference sequence). The CDR3 contains 13 residues. As DNA, the CDR3 is TGTGCCAGCAGCTTAGTCAGGGAAACTGAAGCTTTCTTT. Translated: CASSLVRETEAFF.

The gene calls are TRBV7-9 and TRBJ2-7; TRBD1 agrees at 8 bases. Trimming removed 6 bases from V and 6 bases from J; junction bases left unmatched: 1. This CDR3 spans 11 amino acids. CDR1 is SEHNR and CDR2 is FQNEAQ in the germline V gene (reference sequence). CDR3 residues: CASSTGGEQYF. The CDR3 region has the DNA TGTGCCAGCAGTACAGGGGGCGAGCAGTACTTC.

The CDR3 loop reads CASKEGTGTYEQYF. Written as DNA, the CDR3 is TGTGCCAGCAAAGAGGGGACAGGGACCTACGAGCAGTACTTC. The V call is TRBV2, the J call TRBJ2-7, with 9 bases lining up with TRBD1. The CDR3 consists of 14 residues. Per germline, CDR1 SNHLY and CDR2 FYNNEI. The J segment lost 2 bases and the V segment lost 7 bases, leaving 6 bases of the junction unmatched.

The rearrangement joins TRBV5-1 to TRBJ2-1, with TRBD2 matching 8 bases. The CDR3 runs to 16 residues. Losses at the gene ends were 0 bases for V and 4 bases for J; bases not matched to a gene: 6. CDR1 is SGHRS and CDR2 is YFSETQ in the germline V gene. CDR3 sequence reads: CASSLELAGLYNEQFF. The CDR3, as DNA: TGCGCCAGCAGCTTGGAGCTAGCGGGTCTATACAATGAGCAGTTCTTC.

The V and J genes are TRBV28 and TRBJ2-1; no definite D call. CDR3 length equals 16 residues. V was shortened by 4 bases and J by 4 bases, with 17 bases between the two germline ends. Per the germline V gene, CDR1 is MDHEN and CDR2 is SYDVKM. CDR3 amino acids: CASSWPPSLGYNEQFF. As DNA, the CDR3 is TGTGCCAGCAGTTGGCCCCCCAGTTTGGGGTACAATGAGCAGTTCTTC.

The rearrangement links TRBV10-3 to TRBJ1-2; no reliable D call. The CDR3 is 14 residues long. Trimming stripped 2 bases from V and 4 bases from J, with 11 bases between. Germline V CDR1 and CDR2: ENHRY, SYGVKD. The DNA for the CDR3 is TGTGCCATCAGTGAGAGCGGAGTCAGCTATGGCTACACCTTC. Amino acids: CAISESGVSYGYTF.

The genes are TRBV4-3 and TRBJ2-1; D is undetermined. Germline CDR1 is LGHNA and CDR2 is YSLEER. The CDR3 is made up of 15 amino acids. V dropped 0 bases and J dropped 4 bases, with 10 bases sitting between them. CDR3 nucleotides: TGCGCCAGCAGCCAAGATCAAGGCCAGTACAATGAGCAGTTCTTC. Protein: CASSQDQGQYNEQFF.

V gene TRBV7-8 combines with J gene TRBJ2-3, with D hard to call. The V end lost 1 base, the J end lost 0 bases, and 11 bases lay between the germline ends. This CDR3 contains 16 residues. CDR1 SGHVS and CDR2 FQNEAQ come from the germline V gene. The CDR3 protein is CASSLETVLSTDTQYF. The CDR3 bases are TGTGCCAGCAGCTTAGAGACGGTCCTTAGCACAGATACGCAGTATTTT.

This chain joins TRBV7-2 and TRBJ2-5; D tentatively reads TRBD1 or TRBD2 (6 bases each). The CDR3 sequence is 16 residues long. Trimming took 4 bases from V and 2 from J, leaving 17 bases between them. Germline CDR1 SGHTA, CDR2 FQGNSA. This chain's CDR3 is CASSSGEGGIQETQYF. DNA of the CDR3: TGTGCCAGCAGCTCGGGAGAGGGGGGTATACAAGAGACCCAGTACTTC.

V is TRBV5-1 and J is TRBJ2-7; D might be TRBD2 (6 bases). This CDR3 spans 15 amino acids. Trimming removed 0 bases at V and 3 bases at J, with 13 bases between. The germline V gene has CDR1 SGHRS and CDR2 YFSETQ. The chain's CDR3 is CASSLDGSGYYEQYF. CDR3 DNA: TGCGCCAGCAGCTTGGATGGTAGCGGATACTACGAGCAGTACTTC.

The rearrangement joins TRBV7-9 to TRBJ1-2, with TRBD1 as a possible D gene (5 bases). The germline CDR1 and CDR2 sequences are SEHNR and FQNEAQ (reference sequence). Trimming stripped 0 bases from V and 4 bases from J, with 18 bases between. The CDR3 runs to 17 residues. This CDR3 is CASSLARGQGSVYGYTF. CDR3 coding DNA: TGTGCCAGCAGCTTAGCCCGAGGGCAGGGTAGTGTCTATGGCTACACCTTC.

The chain carries TRBV7-6 and TRBJ2-3; 9 bases fit TRBD2. Trimming at V came to 5 bases and at J to 2 bases, leaving 8 bases not matched to a gene. The length of the CDR3 is 16 residues. CDR1 SGHVS and CDR2 FNYEAQ come from the germline V gene. The CDR3, as DNA: TGTGCCAGCAGCGCCCCCCTAGCGGGGAACACAGATACGCAGTATTTT. Translated: CASSAPLAGNTDTQYF.

J is TRBJ1-2 and V is TRBV5-6; the match to TRBD1 covers 9 bases. The CDR3 is made up of 16 amino acids. The germline gives CDR1 SGHDT, CDR2 YYEEEE. V shed 0 bases, J shed 4 bases, and the junction held 7 bases outside the gene matches. CDR3 nucleotides: TGTGCCAGCAGCTTGGGACAGGGGGAGGGTAGCTATGGCTACACCTTC. This encodes CASSLGQGEGSYGYTF.